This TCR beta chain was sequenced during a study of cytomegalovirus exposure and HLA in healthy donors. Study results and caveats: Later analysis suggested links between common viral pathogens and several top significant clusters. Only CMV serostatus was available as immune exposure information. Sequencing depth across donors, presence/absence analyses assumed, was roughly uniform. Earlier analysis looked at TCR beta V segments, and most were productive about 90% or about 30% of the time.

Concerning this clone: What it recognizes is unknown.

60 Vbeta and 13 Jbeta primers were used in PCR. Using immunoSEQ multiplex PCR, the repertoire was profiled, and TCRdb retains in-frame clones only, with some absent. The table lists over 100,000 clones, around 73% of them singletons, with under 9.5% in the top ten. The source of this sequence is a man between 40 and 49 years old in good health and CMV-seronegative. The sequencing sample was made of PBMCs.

This CDR3 reads CASSPGTSLHEQYF. In DNA, the CDR3 is TGTGCCAGCAGCCCCGGGACTTCCCTTCACGAGCAGTACTTC. The gene calls are TRBV7-6 and TRBJ2-7; D possibly corresponds to TRBD2 (6 bases). The CDR3 runs to 14 residues. Trimming shortened V by 5 bases and J by 5 bases, and 16 bases separated the two germline ends. Germline values: CDR1 SGHVS, CDR2 FNYEAQ.